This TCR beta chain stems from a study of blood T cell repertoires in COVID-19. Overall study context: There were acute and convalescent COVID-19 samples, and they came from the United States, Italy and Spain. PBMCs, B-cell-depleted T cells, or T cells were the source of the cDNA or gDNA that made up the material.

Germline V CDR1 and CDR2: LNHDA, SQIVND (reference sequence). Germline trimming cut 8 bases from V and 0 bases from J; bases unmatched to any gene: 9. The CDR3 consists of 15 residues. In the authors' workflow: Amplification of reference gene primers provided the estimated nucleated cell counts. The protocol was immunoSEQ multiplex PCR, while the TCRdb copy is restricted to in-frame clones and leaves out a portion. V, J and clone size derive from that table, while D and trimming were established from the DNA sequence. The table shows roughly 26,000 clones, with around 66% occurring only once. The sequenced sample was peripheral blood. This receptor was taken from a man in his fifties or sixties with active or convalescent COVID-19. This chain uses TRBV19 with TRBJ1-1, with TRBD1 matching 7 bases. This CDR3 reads CASQFLGQVNTEAFF. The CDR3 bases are TGTGCCAGTCAATTCCTCGGACAGGTGAACACTGAAGCTTTCTTT.